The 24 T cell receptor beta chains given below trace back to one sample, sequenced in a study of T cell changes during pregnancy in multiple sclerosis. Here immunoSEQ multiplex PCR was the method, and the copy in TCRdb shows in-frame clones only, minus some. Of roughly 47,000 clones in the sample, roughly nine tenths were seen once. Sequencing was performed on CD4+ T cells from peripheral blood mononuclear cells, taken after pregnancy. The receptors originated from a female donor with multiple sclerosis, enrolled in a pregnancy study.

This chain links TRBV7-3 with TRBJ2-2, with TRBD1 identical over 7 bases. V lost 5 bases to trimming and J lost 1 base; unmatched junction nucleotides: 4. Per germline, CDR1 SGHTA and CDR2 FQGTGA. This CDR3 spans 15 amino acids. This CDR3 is CASSKGAGNTGELFF. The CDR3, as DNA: TGTGCCAGCAGCAAGGGGGCAGGGAACACCGGGGAGCTGTTTTTT.

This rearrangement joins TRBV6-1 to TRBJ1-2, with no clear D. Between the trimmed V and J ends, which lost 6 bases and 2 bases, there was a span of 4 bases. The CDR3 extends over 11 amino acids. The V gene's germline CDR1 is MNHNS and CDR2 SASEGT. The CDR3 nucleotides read TGTGCCAGCAGCCAAAACTATGGCTACACCTTC. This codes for CASSQNYGYTF.

The CDR3 nucleotides read TGCGCCAGCAGCCAAGATGGGACTAGCGGCTCCTACGAGCAGTACTTC. Translating gives CASSQDGTSGSYEQYF. This chain connects TRBV4-1 to TRBJ2-7; TRBD2 matches 11 bases. The CDR3 contains 16 residues. Germline-derived CDR1 and CDR2 are MGHRA and YSYEKL. With 0 bases clipped from V and 0 bases from J, the junction kept 1 base outside the gene matches.

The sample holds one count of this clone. CDR3 region: CAWSVPQDRASYEQYF. In DNA form, the CDR3 reads TGTGCCTGGAGTGTACCACAGGACAGGGCATCATACGAGCAGTACTTC. The chain is built from TRBV30 and TRBJ2-7; 8 bases agree with TRBD1. Germline V gene data show CDR1 as GTSNPN and CDR2 as SVGIG (reference sequence). Trimming at V came to 0 bases and at J to 4 bases, leaving 11 bases not matched to a gene. The CDR3 runs 16 residues.

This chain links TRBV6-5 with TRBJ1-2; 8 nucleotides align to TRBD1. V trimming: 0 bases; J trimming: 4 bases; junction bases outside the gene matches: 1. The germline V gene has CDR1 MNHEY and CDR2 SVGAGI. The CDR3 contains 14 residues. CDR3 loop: CASSYSDRGYGYTF. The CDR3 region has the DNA TGTGCCAGCAGTTACTCCGACAGGGGCTATGGCTACACCTTC.

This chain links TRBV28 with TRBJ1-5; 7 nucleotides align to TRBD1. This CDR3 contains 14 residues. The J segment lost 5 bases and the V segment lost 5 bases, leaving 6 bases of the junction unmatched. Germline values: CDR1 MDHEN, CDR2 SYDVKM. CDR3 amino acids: CASSPGQSYQPQHF. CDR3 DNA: TGTGCCAGCAGTCCGGGACAGAGTTATCAGCCCCAGCATTTT.

CDR3 nucleotide sequence: TGTGCCAGCAGTTTCCCGGGGTCTAACTATGGCTACACCTTC. Residues: CASSFPGSNYGYTF. The chain joins TRBV28 to TRBJ1-2; D uncertain. CDR3 length equals 14 residues. CDR1 is MDHEN, CDR2 SYDVKM, per germline. V was clipped by 3 bases and J by 0 bases, with 8 bases between them.

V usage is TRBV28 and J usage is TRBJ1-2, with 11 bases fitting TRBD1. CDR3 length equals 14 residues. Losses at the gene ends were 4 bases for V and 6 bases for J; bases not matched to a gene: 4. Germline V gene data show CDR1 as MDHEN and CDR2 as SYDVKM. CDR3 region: CASSSDRGHDGYTF. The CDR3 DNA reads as TGTGCCAGCAGTTCGGACAGGGGGCATGATGGCTACACCTTC.

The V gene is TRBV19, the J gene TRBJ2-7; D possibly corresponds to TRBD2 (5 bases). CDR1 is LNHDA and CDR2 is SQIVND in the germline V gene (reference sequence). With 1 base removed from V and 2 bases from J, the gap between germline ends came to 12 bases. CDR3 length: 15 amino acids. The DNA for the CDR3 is TGTGCCAGTAGTATAGGGGGAGTTGGGACCTACGAGCAGTACTTC. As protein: CASSIGGVGTYEQYF. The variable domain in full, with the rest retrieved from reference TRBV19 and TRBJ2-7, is DGGITQSPKYLFRKEGQNVTLSCEQNLNHDAMYWYRQDPGQGLRLIYYSQIVNDFQKGDIAEGYSVSREKKESFPLTVTSAQKNPTAFYLCASSIGGVGTYEQYFGPGTRLTVT.

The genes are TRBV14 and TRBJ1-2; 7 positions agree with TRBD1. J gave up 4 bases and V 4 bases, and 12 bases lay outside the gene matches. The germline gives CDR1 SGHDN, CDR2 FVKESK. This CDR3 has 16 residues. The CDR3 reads CASSPQPGQNFYGYTF. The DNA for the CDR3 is TGTGCCAGCAGCCCTCAGCCGGGACAGAACTTCTATGGCTACACCTTC.

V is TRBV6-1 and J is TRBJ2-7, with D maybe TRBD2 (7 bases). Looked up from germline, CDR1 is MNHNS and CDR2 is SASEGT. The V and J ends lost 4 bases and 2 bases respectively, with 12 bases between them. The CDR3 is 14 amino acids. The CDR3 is CASSVEGGTYEQYF. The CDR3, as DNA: TGTGCCAGCAGTGTGGAGGGGGGGACCTACGAGCAGTACTTC.

The CDR3 loop is CASSSKQGGGEKLFF. The CDR3, as DNA: TGTGCCAGCAGCTCAAAACAGGGTGGGGGAGAAAAACTGTTTTTT. V is TRBV5-4 and J is TRBJ1-4; tentatively, D is TRBD1 (6 bases). V was trimmed by 3 bases and J by 8 bases, leaving 17 bases between them. Germline V CDR1 and CDR2: SGHNT, YYREEE (reference sequence). This CDR3 is 15 amino acids long.

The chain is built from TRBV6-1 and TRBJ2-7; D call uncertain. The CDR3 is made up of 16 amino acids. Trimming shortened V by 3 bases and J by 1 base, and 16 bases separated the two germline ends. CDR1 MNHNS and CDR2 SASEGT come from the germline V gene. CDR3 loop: CASSDVMRTESYEQYF. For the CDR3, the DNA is TGTGCCAGCAGTGATGTGATGCGAACGGAGTCCTACGAGCAGTACTTC.

The CDR3, as DNA: TGTGCCAGCAGTGTAGAGCAAAGCTCCTACGAGCAGTACTTC. It yields the protein CASSVEQSSYEQYF. The chain couples TRBV2 to TRBJ2-7; no firm D call. Deletions cut 4 bases from V and 0 bases from J, with 10 bases between. Germline values: CDR1 SNHLY, CDR2 FYNNEI. This CDR3 has 14 amino acids.

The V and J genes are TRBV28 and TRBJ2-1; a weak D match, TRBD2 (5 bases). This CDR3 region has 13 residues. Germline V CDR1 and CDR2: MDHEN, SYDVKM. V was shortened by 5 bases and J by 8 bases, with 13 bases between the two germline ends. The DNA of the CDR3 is TGTGCCAGCAGTCCCCTGGAGGAAGATGAGCAGTTCTTC. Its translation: CASSPLEEDEQFF.

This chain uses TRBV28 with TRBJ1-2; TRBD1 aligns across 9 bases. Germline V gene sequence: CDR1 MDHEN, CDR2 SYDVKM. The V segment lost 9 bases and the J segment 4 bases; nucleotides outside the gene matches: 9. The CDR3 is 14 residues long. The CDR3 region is CASGTGNQLYGYTF. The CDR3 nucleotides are TGTGCCAGTGGGACAGGGAACCAACTCTATGGCTACACCTTC.

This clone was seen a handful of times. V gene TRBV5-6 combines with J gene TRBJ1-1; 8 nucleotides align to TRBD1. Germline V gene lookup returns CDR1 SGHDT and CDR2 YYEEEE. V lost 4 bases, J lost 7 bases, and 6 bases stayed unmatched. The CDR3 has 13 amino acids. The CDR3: CASSADRDNEAFF. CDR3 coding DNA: TGTGCCAGCAGCGCGGACAGGGATAATGAAGCTTTCTTT. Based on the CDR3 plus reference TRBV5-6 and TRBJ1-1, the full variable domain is DAGVTQSPTHLIKTRGQQVTLRCSPKSGHDTVSWYQQALGQGPQFIFQYYEEEERQRGNFPDRFSGHQFPNYSSELNVNALLLGDSALYLCASSADRDNEAFFGQGTRLTVV.

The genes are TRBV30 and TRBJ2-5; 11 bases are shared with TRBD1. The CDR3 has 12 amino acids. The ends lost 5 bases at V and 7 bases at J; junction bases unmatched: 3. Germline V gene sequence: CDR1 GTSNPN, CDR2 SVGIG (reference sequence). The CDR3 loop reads CAWGTGGGTQYF. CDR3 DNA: TGTGCCTGGGGGACAGGGGGGGGGACCCAGTACTTC.

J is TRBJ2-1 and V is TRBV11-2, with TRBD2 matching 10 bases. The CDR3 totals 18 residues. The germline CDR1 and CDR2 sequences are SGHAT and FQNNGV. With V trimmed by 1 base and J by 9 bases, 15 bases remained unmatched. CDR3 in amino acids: CASSLVSLAGTSRGEQFF. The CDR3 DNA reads TGTGCCAGCAGCTTAGTGTCACTAGCGGGAACCTCCCGGGGTGAGCAGTTCTTC.

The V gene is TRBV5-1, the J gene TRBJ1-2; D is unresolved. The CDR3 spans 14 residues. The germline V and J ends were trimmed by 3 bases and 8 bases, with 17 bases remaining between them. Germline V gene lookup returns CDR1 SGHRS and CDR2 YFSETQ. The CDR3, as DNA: TGCGCCAGCAGCTCCACTGACGCCCTAGGAGGCTACACCTTC. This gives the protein CASSSTDALGGYTF.

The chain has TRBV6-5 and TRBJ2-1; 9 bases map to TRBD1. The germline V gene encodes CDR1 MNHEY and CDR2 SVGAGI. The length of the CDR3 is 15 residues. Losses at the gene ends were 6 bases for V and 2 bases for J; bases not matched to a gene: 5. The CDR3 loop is CASRPGTGPYNEQFF. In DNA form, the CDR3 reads TGTGCCAGCAGACCCGGGACAGGGCCCTACAATGAGCAGTTCTTC.

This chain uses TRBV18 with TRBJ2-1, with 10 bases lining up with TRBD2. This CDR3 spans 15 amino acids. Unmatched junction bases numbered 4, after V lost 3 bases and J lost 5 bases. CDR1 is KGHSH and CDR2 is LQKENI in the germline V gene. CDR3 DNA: TGTGCCAGCTCACCGGCGAGCGGGAGGGACAATGAGCAGTTCTTC. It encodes CASSPASGRDNEQFF.

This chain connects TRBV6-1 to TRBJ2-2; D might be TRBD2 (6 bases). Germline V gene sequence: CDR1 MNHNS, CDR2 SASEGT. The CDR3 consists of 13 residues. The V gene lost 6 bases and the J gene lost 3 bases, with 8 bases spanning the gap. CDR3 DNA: TGTGCCAGCAGAGCGGGCGACACCGGGGAGCTGTTTTTT. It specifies CASRAGDTGELFF.

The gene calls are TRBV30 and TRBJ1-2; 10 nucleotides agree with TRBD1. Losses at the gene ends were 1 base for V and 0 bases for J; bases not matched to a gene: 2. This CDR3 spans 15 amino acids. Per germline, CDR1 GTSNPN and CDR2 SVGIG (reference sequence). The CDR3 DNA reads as TGTGCCTGGAGTGAGGACAGGGGGACTAACTATGGCTACACCTTC. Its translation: CAWSEDRGTNYGYTF.